Detailed here is one TCR beta chain. The specificity of this receptor is unknown. Base qualities are missing; no much larger clone stands one base away. The junction shows trimming of 5 bases on V and 2 bases on J, plus 12 bases between the germline ends. The CDR3 sequence holds 14 residues, the cysteine and phenylalanine included. The entry retains the CDR3 DNA only, 42 bases that are in frame from base 1. The germline V gene encodes CDR1 LNHDA and CDR2 SQIVND (reference sequence). TCRbeta CDR3 regions were amplified from genomic DNA using the immunoSEQ Assay, a bias-controlled multiplex PCR. On the study's bioinformatics: The number of nucleated cells in each sample was estimated by amplification of reference gene primers within the assay. To quantify the absolute abundance of each unique TCRbeta CDR3 rearrangement, sequence reads were collapsed and filtered. For each sample, productive Simpson clonality was calculated as the square root of Simpson's diversity index over productive rearrangements. TCRdb took this table from immuneACCESS and kept in-frame rearrangements with V and J called. Such tables lack part of the clones; where checked against another copy, unresolved V genes explain under half of the gap, and the rest is unexplained. V and J calls and clone size are as listed in that table; D and trimming were resolved from the DNA. Across this sample there are about 26,000 clones, with around 87% seen only once. Approximately 10% of the sample is in the top ten clones.

Collaborating institutions collected whole blood in K2EDTA tubes following their own protocols. Collaborator samples were shipped for TCRbeta analysis as frozen whole blood, isolated PBMCs, or DNA extracted from either sample type. These data are taken from a study of blood T cell repertoires in COVID-19 (TCRdb year 2020). About the investigation overall: Samples from collaborators originated in the United States, Italy and Spain and spanned both the acute and convalescent phases of COVID-19. The prospective study material was composed of cDNA or gDNA derived from T cells, B-cell-depleted T cells, or PBMCs. The dataset comprised deeply sampled blood TCRbeta repertoires from subjects exposed to, actively infected with, or recovered from COVID-19. The repertoires were released in a freely available public database intended as a resource for research on the immune response to SARS-CoV-2. The samples were drawn from the first 160 participants of the ongoing ImmuneRACE study and from 950 to 1,500 subjects provided by 6 global collaborators. A de-identified subject ID, COVID-19 status, age in years and sex were almost always included in the sample metadata. Where available, HLA class I and class II types were taken from metadata supplied by the sample provider and were not determined by assay-based typing. General findings and caveats noted by the study authors: How much clinical and demographic metadata was included differed by source and by participant, and the metadata was provided uncurated.

Source material: peripheral blood. This receptor was identified in a man between 65 and 85 years old with acute or convalescent COVID-19. The chain is made from TRBV19 and TRBJ2-5; the best D guess is TRBD2, with 5 bases matching. CDR3 loop: CASSSLGSQETQYF. In nucleotide form, the sequence is TGTGCCAGTAGTTCCTTAGGGAGTCAAGAGACCCAGTACTTC.